The clone carrying this T cell receptor (beta chain) was seen repeatedly, ten times or more. Its antigen is not known. The data were taken from a study of T cells in Graves' hyperthyroidism and ophthalmopathy. Study as a whole: Specimen type is peripheral blood, collected at initial diagnosis prior to any treatment.

The study excluded patients with uncontrolled infection, other autoimmune disease, pregnancy or lactation. Each 10 ml fresh peripheral blood draw supplied the PBMCs. Trimming removed 2 bases from V and 4 bases from J, with 9 bases in between. The CDR3 has 15 residues. CDR1 MNHEY and CDR2 SVGAGI come from the germline V gene. The study's findings and limits: Median prediction lead before ophthalmopathy onset was 5 to 7 months with the model.

There were TCR beta CDR3 regions amplified from RNA transcripts. HTBI primers were employed in a first-round RT-PCR of the TCR CDR3. TCRdb reprocessed the multiplex PCR reads with MiXCR, giving one entry per CDR3 protein. The sample holds some 350,000 distinct CDR3 sequences, under 20% seen once. V gene TRBV6-5 combines with J gene TRBJ1-6; D not certain. The source of this sequence is a woman in her late teens or twenties with Graves' hyperthyroidism. The sample consisted of blood. For the CDR3, the DNA is TGTGCCAGCAGTTACGGGGTCAGTTATAATTCACCCCTCCACTTT. Translated, it gives CASSYGVSYNSPLHF.